One sample yielded the 2 T cell receptor beta chains listed below, sequenced in a study of blood T cell repertoires in COVID-19. This table comes from immunoSEQ multiplex PCR, and its TCRdb copy is limited to in-frame clones, with some not included. The table lists some 270,000 clones, about 88% of them singletons, with less than 5% in the top ten. Sequencing was done on a sample of peripheral blood. These TCRs come from a woman aged 40 to 55 who had recovered from COVID-19.

The gene calls are TRBV11-3 and TRBJ2-2; TRBD1 matches at 7 bases. Trimming removed 11 bases from V and 3 bases from J; junction bases left unmatched: 9. The CDR3 covers 14 residues. The V gene's germline CDR1 is SGHNT and CDR2 YENEEA. This CDR3 is CAVRTGPDTGELFF. The CDR3 region has the DNA TGTGCCGTACGGACAGGCCCAGACACCGGGGAGCTGTTTTTT.

The chain joins TRBV9 to TRBJ1-1; perhaps TRBD1 as D (5 bases). V was pared by 7 bases and J by 4 bases, with 14 bases between. The CDR3 sequence is 13 residues long. Looked up from germline, CDR1 is SGDLS and CDR2 is YYNGEE. The CDR3 protein is CASQDGGSTEAFF. In nucleotides, the CDR3 is TGTGCCAGCCAGGACGGGGGAAGCACTGAAGCTTTCTTT.